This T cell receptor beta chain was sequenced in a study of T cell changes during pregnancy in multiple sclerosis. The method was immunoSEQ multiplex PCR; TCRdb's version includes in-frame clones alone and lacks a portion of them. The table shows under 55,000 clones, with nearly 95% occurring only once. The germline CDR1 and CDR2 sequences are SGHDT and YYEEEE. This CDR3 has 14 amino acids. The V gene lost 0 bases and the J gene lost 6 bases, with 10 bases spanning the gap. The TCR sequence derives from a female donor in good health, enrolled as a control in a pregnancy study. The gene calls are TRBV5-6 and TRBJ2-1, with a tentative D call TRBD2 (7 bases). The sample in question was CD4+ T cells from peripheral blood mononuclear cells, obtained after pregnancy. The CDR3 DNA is TGTGCCAGCAGCTTGGTTCGGGGGGCCAATGAGCAGTTCTTC. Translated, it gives CASSLVRGANEQFF.